This T cell receptor beta chain was identified during a study of cytotoxic CD8 clonotypes in ibrutinib-treated CLL. The table came from immunoSEQ multiplex PCR; TCRdb's copy has only in-frame clones and leaves some out. The sample has under 200,000 clones; about four fifths are singletons. CDR3 length: 16 residues. Trimming removed 1 base at V and 7 bases at J, with 14 bases between. CDR1 and CDR2 (germline): SEHNR, FQNEAQ (reference sequence). The clonotype was recovered from a human donor with chronic lymphocytic leukemia. The chain combines TRBV7-9 with TRBJ1-6; D gene uncertain. The sequencing here drew on PBMCs, taken after 12 months of ibrutinib treatment. CDR3 in amino acids: CASSLGGRTKNSPLHF. In DNA form, the CDR3 reads TGTGCCAGCAGCTTAGGAGGGCGAACAAAGAATTCACCCCTCCACTTT.